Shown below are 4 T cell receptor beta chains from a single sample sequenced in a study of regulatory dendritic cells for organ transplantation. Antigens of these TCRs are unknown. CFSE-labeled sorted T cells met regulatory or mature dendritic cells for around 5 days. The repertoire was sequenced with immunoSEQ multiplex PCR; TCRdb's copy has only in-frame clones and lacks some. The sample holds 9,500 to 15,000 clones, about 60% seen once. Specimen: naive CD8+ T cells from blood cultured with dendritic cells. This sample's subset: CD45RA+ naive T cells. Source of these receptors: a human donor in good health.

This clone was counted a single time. The CDR3 DNA follows: TGTGCCAGCAGCTTAGAAACTAGCGGGGATCCCCCATACAATGAGCAGTTCTTC. This translates into CASSLETSGDPPYNEQFF. The genes are TRBV11-3 and TRBJ2-1; 10 nucleotides line up with TRBD2. The CDR3 is made up of 18 amino acids. J was trimmed by 4 bases and V by 0 bases; bases with no gene match: 9. CDR1 SGHNT and CDR2 YENEEA come from the germline V gene.

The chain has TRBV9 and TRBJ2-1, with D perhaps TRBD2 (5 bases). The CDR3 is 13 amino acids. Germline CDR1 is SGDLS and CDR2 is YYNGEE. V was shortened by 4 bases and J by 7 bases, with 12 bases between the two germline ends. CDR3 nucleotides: TGTGCCAGCAGCCAATCCCGGGGTAATGAGCAGTTCTTC. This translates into CASSQSRGNEQFF.

The CDR3 sequence is CASSQEDGGETYEQYF. The CDR3 DNA sequence: TGCGCCAGCAGCCAAGAAGACGGGGGGGAAACCTACGAGCAGTACTTC. The chain recombines TRBV4-3 with TRBJ2-7; 8 bases line up with TRBD2. The germline V gene has CDR1 LGHNA and CDR2 YSLEER. CDR3 size: 16 residues. V dropped 0 bases and J dropped 2; count of bases not matched to a gene: 6.

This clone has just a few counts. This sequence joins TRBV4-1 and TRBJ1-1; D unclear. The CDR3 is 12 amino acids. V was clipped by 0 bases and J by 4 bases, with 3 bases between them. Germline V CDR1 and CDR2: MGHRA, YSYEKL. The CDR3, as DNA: TGCGCCAGCAGCCAAGACGGCACTGAAGCTTTCTTT. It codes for CASSQDGTEAFF.